The clone carrying this TCR beta chain was observed once. Antigen: not known. The data derive from a study of cytomegalovirus exposure and HLA in healthy donors. PCR involved 60 Vbeta and 13 Jbeta primers. Data came from immunoSEQ multiplex PCR; TCRdb stores just in-frame clones and leaves some out. The data contain roughly 99,000 clones, roughly 72% of them singletons. Study-level results: As confirmed in vitro, a few CMV-associated chains were specific for CMV antigens. Later on, an analysis found that several of the most significant clusters appeared to be linked to common viral pathogens, which included parvovirus B19. Published work reported that the classifier diagnosed cytomegalovirus status with high specificity and sensitivity.

Germline CDR1 MNHNY, CDR2 SVGAGI (reference sequence). The V gene end was trimmed by 2 bases and the J gene end by 8 bases; junction bases not matched to a gene: 10. This CDR3 comprises 16 residues. The sequence was collected from a man aged 30 to 39 in good health and CMV-seronegative. The rearrangement uses TRBV6-6 and TRBJ2-1; 9 positions match TRBD1. Sequencing was carried out using PBMCs. CDR3 bases: TGTGCCAGCAGTTACCCCCCGGGACAGGGAAGCGATGAGCAGTTCTTC. Protein: CASSYPPGQGSDEQFF.